This T cell receptor beta chain appears in the sequencing data of a study of T cells in Graves' hyperthyroidism and ophthalmopathy. General observations from the study: In simple terms, a model built on 13 V-J features told ophthalmopathy apart from stable hyperthyroidism. In blood, most of the thyroid clonotypes expanded above 0.001 were also present.

Uncontrolled infection, other autoimmune disease, pregnancy and lactation each barred patients from inclusion. Every diagnosis used clinical symptoms, serum thyroxine and TRAb, thyroid ultrasound and orbital computed tomography. Per germline, CDR1 SNHLY and CDR2 FYNNEI. Trimming removed 7 bases at V and 1 base at J, with 25 bases between. CDR3 length equals 18 residues. There were TCR beta CDR3 regions amplified from RNA transcripts. TCR CDR3 regions were first amplified by RT-PCR with HTBI primers. MiXCR, applied by TCRdb to the multiplex PCR reads, yields one record per CDR3 protein. The data contain more than 500,000 distinct CDR3 sequences, 46% of them singletons. This clonotype was picked up many times. As yet, its antigen is unknown.

The V gene is TRBV2, the J gene TRBJ1-1, with D possibly TRBD1 on 5 matching bases. This clonotype was obtained from an adult woman with Graves' disease, either hyperthyroidism or ophthalmopathy (not recorded which). Specimen: peripheral blood or thyroid tissue (not recorded which). Written as DNA, the CDR3 is TGTGCCAGCACCTTCCCAGGTAGGAGGGGAGCCCCGAACACTGAAGCTTTCTTT. Translating gives CASTFPGRRGAPNTEAFF.